The clone carrying this TCR beta chain was detected ten times or more. V trimming: 6 bases; J trimming: 2 bases; junction bases outside the gene matches: 11. CDR1 and CDR2 from the germline V gene are DFQATT and SNEGSKA (reference sequence). The CDR3 is made up of 17 amino acids. This sample is part of a study of T cells after yellow fever vaccination. Whole-study context: Fractions of limited cellularity were prepared by means of SMART-Seq v4 Ultra Low Input.

A process of 5'RACE template switching, which added a universal primer site and UMIs, was used to make TCR cDNA. TCRdb fed the 5' RACE reads into MiXCR, producing one record per CDR3 protein. The sample carries about 340,000 distinct CDR3 sequences, 8% to 10% recorded once. This specimen consisted of PBMCs, obtained on the day of the first yellow fever vaccination. The TCR originated in a man between 18 and 29 years old who received the YFV17D yellow fever vaccine. The chain combines TRBV20-1 with TRBJ2-5; 14 bases are a match to TRBD2. DNA for the CDR3: TGCAGTGCCCCGCGGGGGACTAGCGGGGGTGAACAAGAGACCCAGTACTTC. Its translation is CSAPRGTSGGEQETQYF.